The T cell receptor beta chain under discussion was sequenced for a study of blood T cell repertoires in COVID-19 (dated by TCRdb to the early 2020s). In terms of the full investigation: Collaborator samples came from the United States, Italy and Spain and covered acute and convalescent phases of COVID-19. The material from the prospective study consisted of cDNA or gDNA derived from T cells, B-cell-depleted T cells, or PBMCs. Subjects who had been exposed to COVID-19, were actively infected with it, or had recovered from it provided the deeply sampled blood TCRbeta repertoires that made up the dataset. The repertoires were released in a freely available public database meant as a resource for research on the immune response to SARS-CoV-2. Samples were obtained from the ongoing ImmuneRACE study (first 160 participants) and from 1,254 subjects provided by 6 global collaborators. The sample metadata nearly always contained a de-identified subject ID, COVID-19 status, age in years and sex. HLA class I and class II types, where available, came from metadata supplied by the sample provider rather than from assay-based typing. The paper as a whole reports these results and caveats: The quantity of clinical and demographic metadata differed by source and by participant and was supplied without curation.

V and J are trimmed by 1 base and 1 base, and the gene matches miss 14 bases of the junction. The germline V gene encodes CDR1 SEHNR and CDR2 FQNEAQ (reference sequence). Spanning cysteine to phenylalanine, the CDR3 consists of 19 amino acids. Kept here is only the CDR3 DNA, which spans 57 bases and is read in frame from base 1. TCRbeta CDR3 regions were amplified from genomic DNA using the immunoSEQ Assay, a bias-controlled multiplex PCR. The original methods were these. The number of nucleated cells in each sample was estimated from the amplification of reference gene primers within the assay. To quantify the absolute abundance of each unique TCRbeta CDR3 rearrangement, sequence reads were collapsed and filtered. For each sample, productive Simpson clonality was calculated as the square root of Simpson's diversity index across productive rearrangements. TCRdb's version of the immuneACCESS table is confined to in-frame rearrangements and falls short of the full clone set. An unresolved V gene accounts for under half of the shortfall where checked; the remainder is of unknown origin. From that table come the V and J calls and clone size; the DNA was used to work out D and trimming. The sample table contains fewer than 150,000 clones; only one count was recorded for about 76% of them. The biggest ten clones account for 15% to 25% of the sample.

As concerns this clone: Its antigen target is currently unknown. Base quality data are lacking; no much larger clone is found one base away.

Whole blood was collected in K2EDTA tubes by collaborating institutions according to the institutions' own protocols. For TCRbeta analysis, collaborator samples were shipped as frozen whole blood, as isolated PBMCs, or as DNA extracted from either sample type. This TCR was sampled from an elderly man with acute or convalescent COVID-19. The sample consisted of peripheral blood. The sequence links TRBV7-9 to TRBJ2-7, and 9 junctional nucleotides match TRBD1. The sequenced DNA: TGTGCCAGCAGCTTAGAACTGGCGGGGTGGACAGGGGATTCCTACGAGCAGTACTTC. Its translation is CASSLELAGWTGDSYEQYF. Here the CDR3 is joined to the reference TRBV7-9 and TRBJ2-7 genes, and the full variable domain is: DTGVSQNPRHKITKRGQNVTFRCDPISEHNRLYWYRQTLGQGPEFLTYFQNEAQLEKSRLLSDRFSAERPKGSFSTLEIQRTEQGDSAMYLCASSLELAGWTGDSYEQYFGPGTRLTVT.